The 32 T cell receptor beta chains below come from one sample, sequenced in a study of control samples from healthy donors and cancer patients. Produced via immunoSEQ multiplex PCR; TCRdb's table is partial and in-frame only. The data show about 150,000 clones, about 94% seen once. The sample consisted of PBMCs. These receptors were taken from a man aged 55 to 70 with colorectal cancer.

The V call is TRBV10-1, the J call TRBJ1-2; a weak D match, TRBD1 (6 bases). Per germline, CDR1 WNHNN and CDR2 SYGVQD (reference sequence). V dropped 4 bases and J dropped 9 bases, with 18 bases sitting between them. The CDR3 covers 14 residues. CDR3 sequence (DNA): TGCGCCAGCAGTGCAGGGGCCGAGGTAGAAAGCTACACCTTC. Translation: CASSAGAEVESYTF.

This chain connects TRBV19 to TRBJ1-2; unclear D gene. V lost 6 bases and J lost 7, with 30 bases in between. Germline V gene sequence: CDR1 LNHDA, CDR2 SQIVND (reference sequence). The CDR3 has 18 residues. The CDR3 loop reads CASSTNRIQHSTVSGYTF. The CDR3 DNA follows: TGTGCCAGTAGCACCAACCGAATCCAACACAGTACAGTCTCTGGCTACACCTTC. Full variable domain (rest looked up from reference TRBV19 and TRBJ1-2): DGGITQSPKYLFRKEGQNVTLSCEQNLNHDAMYWYRQDPGQGLRLIYYSQIVNDFQKGDIAEGYSVSREKKESFPLTVTSAQKNPTAFYLCASSTNRIQHSTVSGYTFGSGTRLTVV.

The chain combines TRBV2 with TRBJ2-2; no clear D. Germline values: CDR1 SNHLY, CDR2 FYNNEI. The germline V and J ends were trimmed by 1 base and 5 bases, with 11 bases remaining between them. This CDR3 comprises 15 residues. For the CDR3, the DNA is TGTGCCAGCAGTGAAGGGCCTCCGGGTACCGGGGAGCTGTTTTTT. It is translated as CASSEGPPGTGELFF.

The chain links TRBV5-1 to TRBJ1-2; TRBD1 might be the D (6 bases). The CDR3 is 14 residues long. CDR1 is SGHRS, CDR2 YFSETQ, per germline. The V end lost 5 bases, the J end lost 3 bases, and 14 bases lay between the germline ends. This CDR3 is CASRRQAGDYGYTF. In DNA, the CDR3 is TGCGCCAGCAGAAGACAGGCAGGCGACTATGGCTACACCTTC.

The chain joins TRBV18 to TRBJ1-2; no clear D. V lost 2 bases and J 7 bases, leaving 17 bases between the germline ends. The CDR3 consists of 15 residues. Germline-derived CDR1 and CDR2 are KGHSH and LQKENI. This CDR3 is CASSPRLDPEGGYTF. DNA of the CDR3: TGTGCCAGCTCACCAAGACTAGACCCTGAGGGTGGCTACACCTTC.

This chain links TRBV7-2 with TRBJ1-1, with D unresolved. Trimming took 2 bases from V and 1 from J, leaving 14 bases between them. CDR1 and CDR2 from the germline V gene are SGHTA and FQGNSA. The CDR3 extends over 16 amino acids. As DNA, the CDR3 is TGTGCCAGCAGCTTATTGGTCCGGGCGGCGAACACTGAAGCTTTCTTT. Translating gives CASSLLVRAANTEAFF.

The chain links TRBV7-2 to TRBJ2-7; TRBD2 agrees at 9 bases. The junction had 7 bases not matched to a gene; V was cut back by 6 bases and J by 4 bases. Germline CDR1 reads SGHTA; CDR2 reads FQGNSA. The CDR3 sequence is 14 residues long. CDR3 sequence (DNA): TGTGCCAGCAGTCCTCAAGCGGGAGGATACGAGCAGTACTTC. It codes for CASSPQAGGYEQYF.

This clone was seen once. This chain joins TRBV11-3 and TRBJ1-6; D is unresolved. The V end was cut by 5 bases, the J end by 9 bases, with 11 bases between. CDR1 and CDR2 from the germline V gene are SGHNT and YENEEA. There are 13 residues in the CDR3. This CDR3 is CASSLTSVSPLHF. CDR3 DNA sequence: TGTGCCAGCAGCCTAACCAGTGTTTCACCCCTCCACTTT.

The DNA for the CDR3 is TGTGCCAGCAGCGAACAGGGGATAGATACGCAGTATTTT. As protein: CASSEQGIDTQYF. J is TRBJ2-3 and V is TRBV7-7, with 7 bases identical to TRBD1. CDR3 size: 13 residues. Trimming removed 5 bases from V and 5 bases from J; junction bases left unmatched: 4. Germline V CDR1 and CDR2: SSHAT, FNYEAQ (reference sequence).

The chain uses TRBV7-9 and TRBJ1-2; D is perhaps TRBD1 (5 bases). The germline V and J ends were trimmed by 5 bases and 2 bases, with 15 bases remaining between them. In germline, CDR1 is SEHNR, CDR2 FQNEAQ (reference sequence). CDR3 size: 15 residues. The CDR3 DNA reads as TGTGCCAGCAGCCTCCCCTGGACAACCAACTATGGCTACACCTTC. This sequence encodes CASSLPWTTNYGYTF.

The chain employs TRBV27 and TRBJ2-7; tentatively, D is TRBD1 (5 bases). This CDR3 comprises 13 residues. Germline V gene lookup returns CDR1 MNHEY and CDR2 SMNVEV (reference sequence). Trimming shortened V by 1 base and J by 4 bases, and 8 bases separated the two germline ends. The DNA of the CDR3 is TGTGCCAGCAGTTTATGGGCAGGGTACGAGCAGTACTTC. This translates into CASSLWAGYEQYF.

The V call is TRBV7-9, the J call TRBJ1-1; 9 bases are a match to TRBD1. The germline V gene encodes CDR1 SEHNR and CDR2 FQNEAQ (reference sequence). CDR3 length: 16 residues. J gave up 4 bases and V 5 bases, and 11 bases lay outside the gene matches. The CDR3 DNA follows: TGTGCCAGCAGCCCAGGGACAGGGCACTTAGGCACTGAAGCTTTCTTT. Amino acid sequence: CASSPGTGHLGTEAFF. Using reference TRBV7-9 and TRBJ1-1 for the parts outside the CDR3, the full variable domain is DTGVSQNPRHKITKRGQNVTFRCDPISEHNRLYWYRQTLGQGPEFLTYFQNEAQLEKSRLLSDRFSAERPKGSFSTLEIQRTEQGDSAMYLCASSPGTGHLGTEAFFGQGTRLTVV.

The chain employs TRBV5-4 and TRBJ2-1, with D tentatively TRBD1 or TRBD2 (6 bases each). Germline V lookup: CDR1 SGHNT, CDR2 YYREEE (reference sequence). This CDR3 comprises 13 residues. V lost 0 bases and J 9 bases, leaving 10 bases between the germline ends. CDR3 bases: TGTGCCAGCAGCTTGGTGGGGGGCGGTGAGCAGTTCTTC. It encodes CASSLVGGGEQFF.

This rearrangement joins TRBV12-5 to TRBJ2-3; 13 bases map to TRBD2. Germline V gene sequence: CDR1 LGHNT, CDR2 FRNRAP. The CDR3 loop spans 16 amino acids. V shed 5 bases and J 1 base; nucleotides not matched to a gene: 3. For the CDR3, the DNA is TGTGCTAGTGGTCCCGGGACTAGCGGGGGCACAGATACGCAGTATTTT. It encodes CASGPGTSGGTDTQYF.

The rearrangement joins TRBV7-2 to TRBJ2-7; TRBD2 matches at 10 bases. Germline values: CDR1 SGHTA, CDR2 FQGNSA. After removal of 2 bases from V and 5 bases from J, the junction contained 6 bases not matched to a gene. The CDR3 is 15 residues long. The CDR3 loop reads CASSLNSGGSNEQYF. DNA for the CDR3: TGTGCCAGCAGCTTAAATAGCGGGGGGTCCAACGAGCAGTACTTC. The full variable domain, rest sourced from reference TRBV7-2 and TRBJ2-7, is GAGVSQSPSNKVTEKGKDVELRCDPISGHTALYWYRQSLGQGLEFLIYFQGNSAPDKSGLPSDRFSAERTGGSVSTLTIQRTQQEDSAVYLCASSLNSGGSNEQYFGPGTRLTVT.

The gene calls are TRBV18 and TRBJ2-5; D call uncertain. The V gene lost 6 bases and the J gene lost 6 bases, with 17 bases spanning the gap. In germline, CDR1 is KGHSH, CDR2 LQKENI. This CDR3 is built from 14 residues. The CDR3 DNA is TGTGCCAGCTCCGATACCGCCGTAGGAAAGACCCAGTACTTC. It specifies CASSDTAVGKTQYF.

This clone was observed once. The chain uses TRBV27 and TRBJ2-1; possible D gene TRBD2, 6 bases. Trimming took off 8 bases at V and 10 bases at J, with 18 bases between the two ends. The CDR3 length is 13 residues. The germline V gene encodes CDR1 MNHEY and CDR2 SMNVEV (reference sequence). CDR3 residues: CASRGTAGTEQFF. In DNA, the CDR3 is TGTGCCAGCCGAGGGACTGCCGGGACGGAGCAGTTCTTC.

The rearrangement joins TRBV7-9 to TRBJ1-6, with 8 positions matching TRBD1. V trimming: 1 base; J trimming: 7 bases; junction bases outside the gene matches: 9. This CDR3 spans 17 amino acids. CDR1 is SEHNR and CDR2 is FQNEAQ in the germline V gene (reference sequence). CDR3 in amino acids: CASSLVLGQGVNSPLHF. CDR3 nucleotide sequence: TGTGCCAGCAGCTTAGTTCTCGGACAGGGAGTCAATTCACCCCTCCACTTT.

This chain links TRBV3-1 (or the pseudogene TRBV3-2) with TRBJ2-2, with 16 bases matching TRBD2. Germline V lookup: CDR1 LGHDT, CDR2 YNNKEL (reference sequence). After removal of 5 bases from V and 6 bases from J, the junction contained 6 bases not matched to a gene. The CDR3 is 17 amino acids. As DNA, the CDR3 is TGTGCCAGCAGCGAGGGACTAGCGGGGGGGAATCCCGGGGAGCTGTTTTTT. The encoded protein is CASSEGLAGGNPGELFF.

CDR3 sequence (DNA): TGCGCCAGCAGCTTCGCCGGGAACACTGAAGCTTTCTTT. Protein: CASSFAGNTEAFF. V usage is TRBV4-1 and J usage is TRBJ1-1; D is uncertain. The germline V gene encodes CDR1 MGHRA and CDR2 YSYEKL. CDR3 length: 13 residues. Deletions cut 5 bases from V and 1 base from J, with 8 bases between.

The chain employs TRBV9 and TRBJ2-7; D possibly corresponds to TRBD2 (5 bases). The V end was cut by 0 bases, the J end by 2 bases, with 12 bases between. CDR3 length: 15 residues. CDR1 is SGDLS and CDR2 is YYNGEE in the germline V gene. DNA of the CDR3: TGTGCCAGCAGCGTAGGATTAGAGGGTGCCTACGAGCAGTACTTC. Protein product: CASSVGLEGAYEQYF.

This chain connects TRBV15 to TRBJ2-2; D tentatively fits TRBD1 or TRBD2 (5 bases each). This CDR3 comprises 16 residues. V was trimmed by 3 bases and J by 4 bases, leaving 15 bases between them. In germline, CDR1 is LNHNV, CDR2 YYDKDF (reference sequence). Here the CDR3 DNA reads TGTGCCACCAGCAGCTTAGCCCGGGACCCCACCGGGGAGCTGTTTTTT. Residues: CATSSLARDPTGELFF.

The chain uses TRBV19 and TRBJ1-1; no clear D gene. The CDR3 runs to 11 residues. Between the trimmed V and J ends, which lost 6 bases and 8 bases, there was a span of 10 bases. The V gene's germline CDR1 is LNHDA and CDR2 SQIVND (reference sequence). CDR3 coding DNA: TGTGCCAGTAGAGGCAGATGGGAAGCTTTCTTT. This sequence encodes CASRGRWEAFF.

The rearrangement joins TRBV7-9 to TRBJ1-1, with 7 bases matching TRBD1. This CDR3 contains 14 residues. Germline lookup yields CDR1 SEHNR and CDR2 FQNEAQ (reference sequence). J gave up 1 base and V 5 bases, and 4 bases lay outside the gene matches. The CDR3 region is CASSDRQGNTEAFF. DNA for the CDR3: TGTGCCAGCAGCGACAGACAGGGGAACACTGAAGCTTTCTTT.

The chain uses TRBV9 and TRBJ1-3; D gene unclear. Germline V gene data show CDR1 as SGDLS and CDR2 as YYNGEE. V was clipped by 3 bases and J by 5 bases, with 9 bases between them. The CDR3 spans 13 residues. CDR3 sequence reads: CASSAVTRNTIYF. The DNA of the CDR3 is TGTGCCAGCAGCGCAGTTACCCGAAACACCATATATTTT.

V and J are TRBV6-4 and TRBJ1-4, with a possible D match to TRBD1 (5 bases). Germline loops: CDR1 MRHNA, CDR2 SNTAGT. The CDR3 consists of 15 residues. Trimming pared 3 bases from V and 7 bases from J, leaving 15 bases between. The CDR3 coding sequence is TGTGCCAGCAGTGAGAGGGTAGGGACGGGTGAAAAACTGTTTTTT. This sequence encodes CASSERVGTGEKLFF.

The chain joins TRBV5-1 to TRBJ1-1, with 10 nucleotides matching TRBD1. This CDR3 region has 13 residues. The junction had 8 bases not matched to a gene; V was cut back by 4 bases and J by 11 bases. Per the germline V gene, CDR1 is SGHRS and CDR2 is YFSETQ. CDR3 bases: TGCGCCAGCAGCCGGGGGACAGGGGACTCGGCTTTCTTT. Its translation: CASSRGTGDSAFF.

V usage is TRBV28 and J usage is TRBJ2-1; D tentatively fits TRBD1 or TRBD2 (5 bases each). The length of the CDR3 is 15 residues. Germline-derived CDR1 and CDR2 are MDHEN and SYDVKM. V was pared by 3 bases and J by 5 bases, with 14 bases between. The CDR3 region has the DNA TGTGCCAGCAGTTTGGCAGGGACGAGGCACAATGAGCAGTTCTTC. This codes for CASSLAGTRHNEQFF.

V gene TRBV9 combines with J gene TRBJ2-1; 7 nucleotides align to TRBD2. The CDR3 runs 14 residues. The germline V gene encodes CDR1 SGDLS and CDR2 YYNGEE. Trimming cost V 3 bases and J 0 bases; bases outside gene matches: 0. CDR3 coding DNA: TGTGCCAGCAGCGCGGGGGGCTCCTACAATGAGCAGTTCTTC. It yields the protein CASSAGGSYNEQFF.

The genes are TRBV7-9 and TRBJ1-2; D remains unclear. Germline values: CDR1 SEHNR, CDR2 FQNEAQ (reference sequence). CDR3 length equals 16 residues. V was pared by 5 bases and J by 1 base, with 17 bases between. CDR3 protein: CASSLSSAQSNYGYTF. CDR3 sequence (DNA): TGTGCCAGCAGCCTTAGCTCCGCACAGAGTAACTATGGCTACACCTTC.

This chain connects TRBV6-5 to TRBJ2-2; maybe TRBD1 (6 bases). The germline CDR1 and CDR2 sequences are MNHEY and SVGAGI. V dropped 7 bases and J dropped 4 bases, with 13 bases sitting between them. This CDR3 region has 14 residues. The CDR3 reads CASTVQGSTGELFF. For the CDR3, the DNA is TGTGCCAGCACAGTGCAGGGGAGCACCGGGGAGCTGTTTTTT.

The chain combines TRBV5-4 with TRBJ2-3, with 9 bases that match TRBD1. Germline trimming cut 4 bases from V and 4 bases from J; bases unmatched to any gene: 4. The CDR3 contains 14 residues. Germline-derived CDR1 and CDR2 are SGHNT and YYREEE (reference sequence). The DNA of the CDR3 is TGTGCCAGCAGCCCCCGACAGGGGGCAGATACGCAGTATTTT. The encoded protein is CASSPRQGADTQYF. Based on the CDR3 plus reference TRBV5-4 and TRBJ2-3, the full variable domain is ETGVTQSPTHLIKTRGQQVTLRCSSQSGHNTVSWYQQALGQGPQFIFQYYREEENGRGNFPPRFSGLQFPNYSSELNVNALELDDSALYLCASSPRQGADTQYFGPGTRLTVL.